This T cell receptor beta chain was sequenced in a study of OX40 agonist ivuxolimab in advanced cancers. Study overall: Dose-escalation patients' cancers were hepatocellular carcinoma, melanoma, renal cell or head and neck cancer. Three patients had partial responses: one hepatocellular carcinoma, two cutaneous melanoma.

Sampling of blood occurred at baseline, cycle 4 day 1, and cycle 7 day 1. The CDR3 has 15 residues. Looked up from germline, CDR1 is SEHNR and CDR2 is FQNEAQ (reference sequence). Trimming cost V 4 bases and J 4 bases; bases outside gene matches: 9. Whole-study findings and limits: Clonal expansion by week 6 occurred in CD4+ and CD8+ blood T cells (at 0.1 to 3.0 mg/kg).

This clone was detected only once. The antigen is unknown. Data came from immunoSEQ multiplex PCR; TCRdb stores just in-frame clones and leaves some out. Here the sample spans about 73,000 clones, around nine tenths being singletons. This TCR was recovered from an adult with an advanced solid tumor such as melanoma, head and neck, liver or kidney cancer. The chain recombines TRBV7-9 with TRBJ1-2; 7 nucleotides line up with TRBD1. Sequenced here: CD4+ or CD8+ T cells sorted from blood, sampled in a trial of the OX40 agonist ivuxolimab. The CDR3 DNA sequence: TGTGCCAGCAGCTGGGGGACAGTCGAATCCTATGGCTACACCTTC. Its protein product is CASSWGTVESYGYTF.